This TCR beta chain was recorded in a study of blood T cell repertoires in COVID-19. Across the whole study: T cells, B-cell-depleted T cells, or PBMCs supplied cDNA or gDNA.

While infection was still active, Seattle patients were enrolled and then followed longitudinally. Germline CDR1 reads SGHRS; CDR2 reads YFSETQ. The CDR3 is made up of 15 amino acids. The V segment lost 3 bases and the J segment 7 bases; nucleotides outside the gene matches: 6. Clones were read by immunoSEQ multiplex PCR, and TCRdb kept only the in-frame ones, dropping some. The table lists approximately 330,000 clones, about nine tenths of them singletons. This TCR came from a man aged 30 to 39 with COVID-19, enrolled during active disease. The chain links TRBV5-1 to TRBJ2-5, with TRBD2 matching over 13 bases. Material: peripheral blood. The CDR3 protein is CASSSLAGGPGTQYF. For the CDR3, the DNA is TGCGCCAGCAGCTCACTAGCGGGAGGGCCTGGGACCCAGTACTTC.